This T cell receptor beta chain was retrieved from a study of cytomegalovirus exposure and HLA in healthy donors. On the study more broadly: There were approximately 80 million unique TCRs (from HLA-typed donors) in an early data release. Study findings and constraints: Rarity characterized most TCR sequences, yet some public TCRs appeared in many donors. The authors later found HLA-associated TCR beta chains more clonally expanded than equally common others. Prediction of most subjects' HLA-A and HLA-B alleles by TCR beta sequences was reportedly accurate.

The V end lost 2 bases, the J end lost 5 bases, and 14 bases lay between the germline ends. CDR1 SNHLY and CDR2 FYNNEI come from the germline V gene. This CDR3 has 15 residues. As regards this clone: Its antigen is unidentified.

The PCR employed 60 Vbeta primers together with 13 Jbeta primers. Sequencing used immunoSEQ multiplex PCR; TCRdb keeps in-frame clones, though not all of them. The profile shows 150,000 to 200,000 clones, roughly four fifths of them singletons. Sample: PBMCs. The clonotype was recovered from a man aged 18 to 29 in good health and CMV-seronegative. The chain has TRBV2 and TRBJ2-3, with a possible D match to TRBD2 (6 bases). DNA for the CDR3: TGTGCCAGCAGTGAACTAGCGAGTATCCTAGATACGCAGTATTTT. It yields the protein CASSELASILDTQYF. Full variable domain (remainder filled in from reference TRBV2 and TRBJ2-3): EPEVTQTPSHQVTQMGQEVILRCVPISNHLYFYWYRQILGQKVEFLVSFYNNEISEKSEIFDDQFSVERPDGSNFTLKIRSTKLEDSAMYFCASSELASILDTQYFGPGTRLTVL.